The next 17 T cell receptor beta chains were all read from a single sample in a study of identical twins. Each CDR3 protein gets one entry after TCRdb re-called the 5' RACE reads with MiXCR. The table records 1.5 million to 2 million distinct CDR3 sequences, about 31% of them present only once. What was sequenced was cord blood. The origin of the receptors is a newborn girl in good health.

V gene TRBV18 combines with J gene TRBJ1-1; TRBD1 agrees at 9 bases. The trim removed 5 bases at V and 7 bases at J, leaving 11 bases unmatched. Germline CDR1 reads KGHSH; CDR2 reads LQKENI. The CDR3 has 15 residues. The CDR3 here is CASSKEQGARNEAFF. CDR3 coding DNA: TGTGCCAGCTCAAAAGAACAGGGGGCGCGGAATGAAGCTTTCTTT.

The chain combines TRBV12-3 or TRBV12-4 with TRBJ2-3; D is undetermined. The length of the CDR3 is 13 residues. V dropped 5 bases and J dropped 6 bases, with 12 bases sitting between them. The CDR3 sequence is CASSIVRPDTQYF. As DNA, the CDR3 is TGTGCCAGCAGTATCGTCAGGCCCGATACGCAGTATTTT.

This clonotype came up a few times. The CDR3 sequence is CASSLRPGDKETQYF. CDR3 coding DNA: TGTGCCAGCAGTTTACGTCCGGGGGATAAGGAGACCCAGTACTTC. This chain connects TRBV27 to TRBJ2-5, with D possibly matching TRBD2 (6 bases). Trimming left V 2 bases short and J 5 bases short, with 15 bases between. This CDR3 contains 15 residues. Germline CDR1 and CDR2: MNHEY and SMNVEV (reference sequence).

This clonotype has just a few counts. This chain links TRBV6-1 with TRBJ2-1; tentatively, D is TRBD2 (5 bases). This CDR3 comprises 16 residues. CDR1 and CDR2 from the germline V gene are MNHNS and SASEGT. Trimming shortened V by 1 base and J by 5 bases, and 15 bases separated the two germline ends. CDR3 sequence: CASSEGELRLHNEQFF. The CDR3 DNA follows: TGTGCCAGCAGTGAAGGCGAACTCAGACTACACAATGAGCAGTTCTTC.

This chain joins TRBV10-1 and TRBJ2-1; TRBD1 matches 12 bases. J gave up 8 bases and V 5 bases, and 7 bases lay outside the gene matches. CDR1 is WNHNN and CDR2 is SYGVQD in the germline V gene (reference sequence). This CDR3 spans 15 amino acids. CDR3 DNA: TGCGCCAGCAGTAAAACCGGGACAGGGGGCGATGAGCAGTTCTTC. Residues: CASSKTGTGGDEQFF.

The chain links TRBV20-1 to TRBJ2-1, with 7 bases lining up with TRBD2. The CDR3 runs to 14 residues. The germline V gene encodes CDR1 DFQATT and CDR2 SNEGSKA (reference sequence). The V gene end was trimmed by 8 bases and the J gene end by 4 bases; junction bases not matched to a gene: 11. CDR3 sequence: CSSGEGSGYNEQFF. The CDR3 DNA follows: TGCAGTTCCGGGGAGGGTAGCGGTTACAATGAGCAGTTCTTC.

V usage is TRBV4-2 and J usage is TRBJ2-1; 10 nucleotides align to TRBD2. The ends lost 0 bases at V and 5 bases at J; junction bases unmatched: 16. This CDR3 is 20 amino acids long. Germline CDR1 is LGHNA and CDR2 is YNFKEQ. Here the CDR3 reads CASSQDRGGTGLAPHNEQFF. The CDR3 DNA is TGTGCCAGCAGCCAAGATCGGGGGGGGACGGGACTAGCGCCACACAATGAGCAGTTCTTC.

The chain carries TRBV3-1 and TRBJ2-7; TRBD2 matches at 9 bases. In germline, CDR1 is LGHDT, CDR2 YNNKEL (reference sequence). J was trimmed by 5 bases and V by 1 base; bases with no gene match: 6. The CDR3 covers 15 residues. Here the CDR3 DNA reads TGTGCCAGCAGCCAAGTAGCGGGAGTATTAAACGAGCAGTACTTC. Residues: CASSQVAGVLNEQYF.

The chain uses TRBV5-6 and TRBJ1-4; TRBD1 matches at 9 bases. Looked up from germline, CDR1 is SGHDT and CDR2 is YYEEEE. There are 14 residues in the CDR3. J gave up 7 bases and V 4 bases, and 5 bases lay outside the gene matches. The CDR3 loop reads CASSHPGQGEKLFF. In DNA, the CDR3 is TGTGCCAGCAGCCATCCGGGACAGGGTGAAAAACTGTTTTTT.

At least ten counts were recorded for this clonotype. The rearrangement uses TRBV4-2 and TRBJ2-5, with D possibly called TRBD1 or TRBD2 (5 bases each). In germline, CDR1 is LGHNA, CDR2 YNFKEQ. The CDR3 runs 16 residues. Deletions cut 1 base from V and 4 bases from J, with 16 bases between. The chain's CDR3 is CASSQVSSGTPETQYF. Written as DNA, the CDR3 is TGTGCCAGCAGCCAAGTTAGTTCAGGGACCCCAGAGACCCAGTACTTC.

This clonotype was found a few times. The CDR3 DNA follows: TGCAGCGTTGGGGATCGACTCTACACAGATACGCAGTATTTT. This sequence encodes CSVGDRLYTDTQYF. The chain has TRBV29-1 and TRBJ2-3, with D uncertain. The V end was cut by 4 bases, the J end by 2 bases, with 13 bases between. Germline-derived CDR1 and CDR2 are SQVTM and ANQGSEA. This CDR3 is built from 14 residues.

The gene calls are TRBV20-1 and TRBJ2-1, with 7 bases lining up with TRBD1. CDR3 length equals 14 residues. The J segment lost 6 bases and the V segment lost 4 bases, leaving 9 bases of the junction unmatched. CDR1 is DFQATT, CDR2 SNEGSKA, per germline (reference sequence). The CDR3 DNA reads as TGCAGTGCTAAAGCAGGGGGATCGGTCAATGAGCAGTTCTTC. It specifies CSAKAGGSVNEQFF.

There are many counts of this clonotype. The chain joins TRBV24-1 to TRBJ2-1; D remains ambiguous. V was pared by 9 bases and J by 6 bases, with 11 bases between. The CDR3 loop spans 12 amino acids. Germline V lookup: CDR1 KGHDR, CDR2 SFDVKD. Here the CDR3 reads CATSDGPNEQFF. CDR3 coding DNA: TGTGCCACCTCGGACGGACCCAATGAGCAGTTCTTC.

This clonotype was observed a few times. The CDR3 sequence: CASSPVGTGGWSSYNSPLHF. In DNA, the CDR3 is TGTGCCAGCAGTCCGGTCGGGACAGGGGGTTGGAGCTCCTATAATTCACCCCTCCACTTT. This chain connects TRBV6-1 to TRBJ1-6, with 11 bases that match TRBD1. V dropped 5 bases and J dropped 0; count of bases not matched to a gene: 12. Looked up from germline, CDR1 is MNHNS and CDR2 is SASEGT. The CDR3 sequence is 20 residues long.

The rearrangement uses TRBV7-9 and TRBJ1-2; D is unclear. From germline, CDR1 is SEHNR and CDR2 FQNEAQ (reference sequence). The V end lost 1 base, the J end lost 4 bases, and 16 bases lay between the germline ends. The CDR3 is 16 residues long. The CDR3 loop is CASSLGSGPPGYGYTF. CDR3 coding DNA: TGTGCCAGCAGCTTAGGTTCGGGCCCCCCTGGCTATGGCTACACCTTC.

This clonotype was seen a handful of times. At one end the junction does not follow the germline gene, possibly because of a read error. The chain uses TRBV20-1 and TRBJ2-1; 10 positions agree with TRBD2. CDR3 size: 14 residues. Germline V gene data show CDR1 as DFQATT and CDR2 as SNEGSKA (reference sequence). In nucleotides, the CDR3 is TGCAGTGCCATGAAGCGGGGGGGCTACGATGAGCAGTTCTTC. Residues: CSAMKRGGYDEQFF.

V and J are TRBV12-3 or TRBV12-4 and TRBJ1-2; possible D gene TRBD1, 5 bases. The CDR3 runs to 10 residues. Trimming left V 10 bases short and J 5 bases short, with 8 bases between. Here the CDR3 reads CATSGYGYTF. The DNA for the CDR3 is TGTGCCACCTCAGGGTATGGCTACACCTTC.